These 6 T cell receptor beta chains came from one sample sequenced in a study of OX40 agonist ivuxolimab in advanced cancers. Some clones are missing from TCRdb's copy, which holds only in-frame ones; the method was immunoSEQ multiplex PCR. The table lists approximately 120,000 clones, about nine tenths of them singletons. Sequences were derived from CD4+ or CD8+ T cells sorted from blood, sampled in a trial of the OX40 agonist ivuxolimab. The receptor source for this set is an adult with an advanced solid tumor such as melanoma, head and neck, liver or kidney cancer.

V gene TRBV6-6 combines with J gene TRBJ1-2; D unclear. There are 10 residues in the CDR3. Germline V gene sequence: CDR1 MNHNY, CDR2 SVGAGI (reference sequence). Trimming shortened V by 7 bases and J by 6 bases, and 6 bases separated the two germline ends. The CDR3 DNA sequence: TGTGCCAGCATCGGGGATGGCTACACCTTC. It encodes CASIGDGYTF.

This sequence joins TRBV2 and TRBJ2-3; TRBD2 matches at 9 bases. The V gene end was trimmed by 6 bases and the J gene end by 2 bases; junction bases not matched to a gene: 12. The CDR3 spans 17 residues. Germline CDR1 SNHLY, CDR2 FYNNEI. This CDR3 reads CASSLVAGAPHTDTQYF. For the CDR3, the DNA is TGTGCCAGCAGCTTAGTAGCGGGAGCCCCTCACACAGATACGCAGTATTTT.

This clone showed up just once. The chain recombines TRBV6-5 with TRBJ2-2; tentatively, D is TRBD2 (6 bases). The V end was cut by 5 bases, the J end by 5 bases, with 15 bases between. Germline CDR1 reads MNHEY; CDR2 reads SVGAGI. There are 15 residues in the CDR3. DNA of the CDR3: TGTGCCAGCAGTCTCCCGGGACTCGCAACCGGGGAGCTGTTTTTT. Its translation: CASSLPGLATGELFF.

The V gene is TRBV7-9, the J gene TRBJ1-1; possibly TRBD1 for D (6 bases). The CDR3 has 11 residues. Trimming stripped 4 bases from V and 11 bases from J, with 11 bases between. CDR1 is SEHNR, CDR2 FQNEAQ, per germline (reference sequence). The CDR3 is CASSWGLGAFF. Written as DNA, the CDR3 is TGTGCCAGCAGCTGGGGGCTGGGGGCTTTCTTT.

This sequence joins TRBV28 and TRBJ1-2; the D gene is possibly TRBD1 (6 bases). CDR3 length equals 12 residues. The germline V gene has CDR1 MDHEN and CDR2 SYDVKM. V dropped 10 bases and J dropped 8 bases, with 17 bases sitting between them. CDR3 region: CAIGAGGLGYTF. The CDR3 DNA reads as TGTGCCATCGGGGCGGGGGGCTTAGGCTACACCTTC.

The chain employs TRBV18 and TRBJ2-7; no reliable D call. Germline values: CDR1 KGHSH, CDR2 LQKENI. V was shortened by 3 bases and J by 0 bases, with 12 bases between the two germline ends. The CDR3 runs 15 residues. The CDR3 spells CASSPVSGYSYEQYF. The CDR3 coding sequence is TGTGCCAGCTCACCCGTCTCCGGGTACTCCTACGAGCAGTACTTC.